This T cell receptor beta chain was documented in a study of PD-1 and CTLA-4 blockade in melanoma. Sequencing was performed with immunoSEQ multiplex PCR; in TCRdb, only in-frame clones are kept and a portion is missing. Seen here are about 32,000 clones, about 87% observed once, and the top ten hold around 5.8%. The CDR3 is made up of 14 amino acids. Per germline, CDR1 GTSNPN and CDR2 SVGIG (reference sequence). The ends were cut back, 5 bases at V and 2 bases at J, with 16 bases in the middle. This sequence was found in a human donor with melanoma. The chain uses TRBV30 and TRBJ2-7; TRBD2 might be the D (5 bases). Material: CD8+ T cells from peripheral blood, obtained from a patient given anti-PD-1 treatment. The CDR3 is CAWSLEAGTYEQYF. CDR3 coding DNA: TGTGCCTGGTCCTTGGAGGCTGGTACCTACGAGCAGTACTTC.